This T cell receptor beta chain is drawn from a study of identical twins. The study's findings and limits: The study based its conclusions on cross-sectional statistical analysis and did not follow the same donors. Partly confounded zero-insertion analyses could result from invariant MAIT and iNKT cells.

There are 18 residues in the CDR3. The germline CDR1 and CDR2 sequences are SGHRS and YFSETQ. V was pared by 4 bases and J by 3 bases, with 26 bases between. Worth noting for this clonotype: The antigen is undetermined.

Template switching added a universal primer site, and cDNA bore unique molecular identifiers. Each CDR3 protein gets one entry after TCRdb re-called the 5' RACE reads with MiXCR. The sample lists 550,000 to 800,000 distinct CDR3 sequences, around 7.5% occurring once. This sample was also put to use in a study of yellow fever vaccine responses in identical twins. That study reports: Reportedly, the T cell response mounted by twins to vaccine seemed partly convergent, partly personalized.

The sequence was collected from a young woman in good health. Sequencing used PBMCs. The V gene is TRBV5-1, the J gene TRBJ2-7; TRBD2 might be the D (7 bases). The CDR3 region has the DNA TGCGCCAGCAGCCCGAGGGGGGGGCACCACAGCCCGATCTACGAGCAGTACTTC. Translated: CASSPRGGHHSPIYEQYF.